These 27 T cell receptor beta chains were sequenced from one sample in a study of memory CD4+ T cells and cytomegalovirus serostatus. Sequenced by immunoSEQ multiplex PCR; TCRdb stores in-frame clones only, minus some. The sample carries approximately 92,000 clones, 75% to 90% recorded once. Single viable CD3+CD4+CD8-CD45RO+ cells were sorted as the memory CD4+ T cells. Sequenced: memory CD4+ T cells from blood. These receptors all come from an adult in good health and CMV-seropositive.

This chain links TRBV9 with TRBJ1-4; 12 bases are a match to TRBD1. This CDR3 is 16 amino acids long. With 0 bases clipped from V and 8 bases from J, the junction kept 5 bases outside the gene matches. CDR1 and CDR2 from the germline V gene are SGDLS and YYNGEE. CDR3 nucleotide sequence: TGTGCCAGCAGCGTAGCCCCGGGACAGGGGGCGGAAAAACTGTTTTTT. Translated, it gives CASSVAPGQGAEKLFF.

This chain links TRBV5-4 with TRBJ2-2; a weak D match, TRBD2 (7 bases). V lost 3 bases, J lost 7 bases, and 10 bases lay in between. CDR1 is SGHNT, CDR2 YYREEE, per germline (reference sequence). The length of the CDR3 is 13 residues. CDR3 sequence reads: CASSSRGGGELFF. The CDR3 DNA is TGTGCCAGCAGCTCAAGGGGGGGCGGGGAGCTGTTTTTT.

This chain links TRBV9 with TRBJ2-2; 8 bases map to TRBD1. The CDR3 has 16 residues. The junction had 5 bases not matched to a gene; V was cut back by 3 bases and J by 1 base. The germline V gene has CDR1 SGDLS and CDR2 YYNGEE. CDR3 nucleotide sequence: TGTGCCAGCAGCGGAGGGGACAGGTGGAACACCGGGGAGCTGTTTTTT. Residues: CASSGGDRWNTGELFF.

This clone was detected a few times. This sequence joins TRBV7-2 and TRBJ1-1; 10 bases fit TRBD1. CDR1 is SGHTA, CDR2 FQGNSA, per germline. The CDR3 totals 14 residues. Germline trimming cut 1 base from V and 5 bases from J; bases unmatched to any gene: 1. The CDR3 protein is CASSLEGQGTEAFF. The CDR3 coding sequence is TGTGCCAGCAGCTTAGAGGGACAGGGGACTGAAGCTTTCTTT.

Only a few counts were recorded for this clone. The chain recombines TRBV7-9 with TRBJ2-5; D tentatively reads TRBD1 or TRBD2 (6 bases each). This CDR3 spans 14 amino acids. V was pared by 2 bases and J by 6 bases, with 13 bases between. CDR1 and CDR2 from the germline V gene are SEHNR and FQNEAQ (reference sequence). The CDR3: CASSLLGGVKTQYF. The CDR3 DNA follows: TGTGCCAGCAGCTTACTGGGGGGCGTGAAGACCCAGTACTTC.

This clone came up many times. The V gene is TRBV28, the J gene TRBJ2-1; maybe TRBD2 (5 bases). Germline CDR1 and CDR2: MDHEN and SYDVKM. The CDR3 sequence is 15 residues long. With 10 bases removed from V and 7 bases from J, the gap between germline ends came to 23 bases. The CDR3, as DNA: TGTGCCACAACCAAACTAGGACGTGGGGAAAATGAGCAGTTCTTC. The encoded protein is CATTKLGRGENEQFF.

This sequence joins TRBV7-3 and TRBJ2-5; possibly TRBD1 or TRBD2 for D (5 bases each). The CDR3 is made up of 21 amino acids. In germline, CDR1 is SGHTA, CDR2 FQGTGA. V was cut by 3 bases and J by 9 bases, with 38 bases left in between. The CDR3 protein is CASSLRARQGITSLKSEAQYF. CDR3 sequence (DNA): TGTGCCAGCAGCTTGAGGGCCAGGCAGGGTATTACGAGCCTTAAGTCTGAGGCCCAGTACTTC.

V gene TRBV2 combines with J gene TRBJ1-1, with D hard to call. CDR3 length: 13 residues. V was shortened by 7 bases and J by 1 base, with 10 bases between the two germline ends. Germline V gene sequence: CDR1 SNHLY, CDR2 FYNNEI. The CDR3 sequence: CASTTYGNTEAFF. The CDR3 region has the DNA TGTGCCAGCACTACATACGGGAACACTGAAGCTTTCTTT.

This rearrangement joins TRBV28 to TRBJ1-2, with D possibly TRBD1 on 5 matching bases. Trimming removed 10 bases at V and 1 base at J, with 13 bases between. The CDR3 is 13 amino acids. Germline loops: CDR1 MDHEN, CDR2 SYDVKM. Here the CDR3 DNA reads TGTGCCATCACCAGGGAAGATAACTATGGCTACACCTTC. The encoded protein is CAITREDNYGYTF.

This clone was counted once. This chain uses TRBV6-1 with TRBJ1-5, with D uncertain. This CDR3 comprises 13 residues. CDR1 and CDR2 from the germline V gene are MNHNS and SASEGT. V was shortened by 6 bases and J by 5 bases, with 11 bases between the two germline ends. For the CDR3, the DNA is TGTGCCAGCAGGAAGGGTGTATATCAGCCCCAGCATTTT. Encoded protein: CASRKGVYQPQHF.

The J gene is TRBJ2-1, the V gene TRBV19; 9 bases fit TRBD2. Per germline, CDR1 LNHDA and CDR2 SQIVND (reference sequence). V shed 3 bases and J 9 bases; nucleotides not matched to a gene: 6. The CDR3 is made up of 14 amino acids. The CDR3 bases are TGTGCCAGTAGTATGTCACTAGCGGGTGTTGAGCAGTTCTTC. Its protein is CASSMSLAGVEQFF.

The chain joins TRBV5-1 to TRBJ2-1, with TRBD2 as a possible D gene (5 bases). CDR3 length: 15 residues. Germline V CDR1 and CDR2: SGHRS, YFSETQ. V was cut by 2 bases and J by 2 bases, with 11 bases left in between. CDR3 sequence: CASSFRAGTYNEQFF. For the CDR3, the DNA is TGCGCCAGCAGCTTCCGGGCCGGGACCTACAATGAGCAGTTCTTC.

The chain uses TRBV5-6 and TRBJ2-1; the D is unclear. The CDR3 totals 13 residues. Germline loops: CDR1 SGHDT, CDR2 YYEEEE. Trimming stripped 4 bases from V and 12 bases from J, with 17 bases between. The CDR3: CASSPRASRWQFF. The CDR3 DNA sequence: TGTGCCAGCAGCCCACGGGCCTCCCGCTGGCAGTTCTTC.

The rearrangement links TRBV28 to TRBJ2-7; possibly TRBD1 for D (8 bases). CDR1 and CDR2 (germline): MDHEN, SYDVKM. The V and J ends lost 5 bases and 7 bases respectively, with 18 bases between them. This CDR3 contains 14 residues. The CDR3 here is CASSTGGVVREQYF. The CDR3 DNA reads as TGTGCCAGCAGTACAGGGGGGGTCGTGAGGGAGCAGTACTTC.

This clone has a single count. This chain uses TRBV4-3 with TRBJ2-1; 8 bases line up with TRBD2. Per germline, CDR1 LGHNA and CDR2 YSLEER. V lost 3 bases and J lost 6; bases outside the gene matches: 10. CDR3 length equals 16 residues. The CDR3 sequence is CASSQMQAGVGNEQFF. DNA for the CDR3: TGCGCCAGCAGCCAGATGCAAGCGGGAGTGGGCAATGAGCAGTTCTTC.

The V and J genes are TRBV5-1 and TRBJ1-2, with a possible D match to TRBD1 (5 bases). The germline V and J ends were trimmed by 4 bases and 4 bases, with 17 bases remaining between them. This CDR3 is built from 15 residues. Germline CDR1 SGHRS, CDR2 YFSETQ. The CDR3 loop reads CASSIDSGRPYGYTF. The DNA of the CDR3 is TGCGCCAGCAGCATAGACTCGGGACGGCCCTATGGCTACACCTTC.

The CDR3 sequence is CASSLGPQETQYF. In DNA form, the CDR3 reads TGTGCCAGCAGCCTAGGTCCGCAAGAGACCCAGTACTTC. This chain uses TRBV11-3 with TRBJ2-5; D is unresolved. Per germline, CDR1 SGHNT and CDR2 YENEEA. The CDR3 has 13 residues. V lost 5 bases to trimming and J lost 2 bases, with 9 bases between them.

The chain employs TRBV30 and TRBJ2-3; D uncertain. Germline V gene lookup returns CDR1 GTSNPN and CDR2 SVGIG (reference sequence). The CDR3 is made up of 11 amino acids. The V gene lost 5 bases and the J gene lost 5 bases, with 8 bases spanning the gap. CDR3 residues: CAWQLGDTQYF. CDR3 bases: TGTGCCTGGCAGTTGGGAGATACGCAGTATTTT.

The V gene is TRBV28, the J gene TRBJ2-6; 7 nucleotides line up with TRBD1. Trimming at V came to 2 bases and at J to 0 bases, leaving 7 bases not matched to a gene. CDR1 MDHEN and CDR2 SYDVKM come from the germline V gene. The CDR3 is made up of 18 amino acids. The DNA of the CDR3 is TGTGCCAGCAGTTTAGTGGGACAGAGAGGCTCTGGGGCCAACGTCCTGACTTTC. Protein product: CASSLVGQRGSGANVLTF. Combining the CDR3 with reference TRBV28 and TRBJ2-6 gives the whole variable domain DVKVTQSSRYLVKRTGEKVFLECVQDMDHENMFWYRQDPGLGLRLIYFSYDVKMKEKGDIPEGYSVSREKKERFSLILESASTNQTSMYLCASSLVGQRGSGANVLTFGAGSRLTVL.

The chain couples TRBV19 to TRBJ1-2; the match to TRBD1 covers 8 bases. The V and J ends lost 5 bases and 8 bases, in that order; junction bases with no gene match: 10. Germline CDR1 LNHDA, CDR2 SQIVND (reference sequence). The CDR3 loop spans 14 amino acids. CDR3 sequence: CASSEGQAKGGYTF. The CDR3 coding sequence is TGTGCCAGTAGTGAGGGACAGGCGAAGGGGGGCTACACCTTC.

This clone was observed a single time. The chain carries TRBV19 and TRBJ1-5, with D tentatively TRBD1 (6 bases). Per the germline V gene, CDR1 is LNHDA and CDR2 is SQIVND (reference sequence). The V end lost 5 bases, the J end lost 3 bases, and 8 bases lay between the germline ends. The CDR3 spans 13 residues. CDR3 sequence (DNA): TGTGCCAGTAGTGGACAGTTCAATCAGCCCCAGCATTTT. It encodes CASSGQFNQPQHF.

The V call is TRBV6-1, the J call TRBJ2-7; D is uncertain. CDR1 and CDR2 from the germline V gene are MNHNS and SASEGT. V was pared by 7 bases and J by 3 bases, with 10 bases between. The CDR3 runs to 12 residues. CDR3 coding DNA: TGTGCCAGCACCATTGACCACTACGAGCAGTACTTC. It yields the protein CASTIDHYEQYF.

The rearrangement links TRBV5-1 to TRBJ2-3; TRBD2 aligns across 9 bases. Trimming at V came to 4 bases and at J to 2 bases, leaving 8 bases not matched to a gene. Germline CDR1 and CDR2: SGHRS and YFSETQ. There are 16 residues in the CDR3. CDR3 sequence: CASSAGLAIDTDTQYF. CDR3 nucleotides: TGCGCCAGCAGCGCGGGACTAGCTATAGACACAGATACGCAGTATTTT. The full variable domain, completed using reference TRBV5-1 and TRBJ2-3, is KAGVTQTPRYLIKTRGQQVTLSCSPISGHRSVSWYQQTPGQGLQFLFEYFSETQRNKGNFPGRFSGRQFSNSRSEMNVSTLELGDSALYLCASSAGLAIDTDTQYFGPGTRLTVL.

V usage is TRBV28 and J usage is TRBJ1-1; maybe TRBD1 (5 bases). CDR1 is MDHEN, CDR2 SYDVKM, per germline. The CDR3 is 15 residues long. Trimming pared 5 bases from V and 11 bases from J, leaving 24 bases between. CDR3 in amino acids: CASSRAIGQGGRAFF. CDR3 in DNA: TGTGCCAGCAGTCGGGCGATAGGGCAGGGAGGAAGGGCTTTCTTT.

This clone was counted once. The J gene is TRBJ1-4, the V gene TRBV2; D gene unclear. With 6 bases removed from V and 12 bases from J, the gap between germline ends came to 17 bases. CDR3 length: 13 amino acids. Germline CDR1 reads SNHLY; CDR2 reads FYNNEI. In nucleotides, the CDR3 is TGTGCCAGCAGGACTGTCCTATATGGGGAACTGTTTTTT. Amino acid sequence: CASRTVLYGELFF.

This chain links TRBV10-3 with TRBJ2-1, with 7 bases that match TRBD2. Germline CDR1 ENHRY, CDR2 SYGVKD. The CDR3 length is 18 residues. The V and J ends lost 5 bases and 3 bases, in that order; junction bases with no gene match: 16. The DNA of the CDR3 is TGTGCCATCAGTTTAGGTGGGGCGGGAGAATATAGCTACAATGAGCAGTTCTTC. It is translated as CAISLGGAGEYSYNEQFF.

The CDR3 nucleotides are TGTGCCAGCAGGGATCAACTAGTATCCAAAAACATTCAGTACTTC. Protein: CASRDQLVSKNIQYF. V gene TRBV6-1 combines with J gene TRBJ2-4; TRBD2 is a possible D gene (5 bases). Germline V lookup: CDR1 MNHNS, CDR2 SASEGT. Trimming stripped 6 bases from V and 2 bases from J, with 14 bases between. The length of the CDR3 is 15 residues.